The clone carrying this T cell receptor (beta chain) was counted at least ten times. Amplification of TCR beta CDR3 regions was performed using RNA transcripts as template. The TCR CDR3 first-round RT-PCR relied on the HTBI primer set. MiXCR, applied by TCRdb to the multiplex PCR reads, yields one record per CDR3 protein. The sample records 450,000 to 700,000 distinct CDR3 sequences, 35% to 55% being singletons. This CDR3 comprises 14 residues. Trimming pared 2 bases from V and 8 bases from J, leaving 15 bases between. Germline V gene sequence: CDR1 KGHSH, CDR2 LQKENI. These data belong to a study of T cells in Graves' hyperthyroidism and ophthalmopathy.

The origin of this receptor is a woman between 18 and 30 years old with Graves' hyperthyroidism. Material: peripheral blood or thyroid tissue (not recorded which). J is TRBJ1-2 and V is TRBV18; a weak D match, TRBD1 (6 bases). In DNA form, the CDR3 reads TGTGCCAGCTCACCATGCCCAGGGGCTAGGGGCTACACCTTC. Protein sequence: CASSPCPGARGYTF.